A selection of T cell receptor beta chains follows, all from one sample in a study of T-cell reconstitution after alpha-beta-depleted transplantation in children. In TCRdb, the PCR reads were re-called with MiXCR into one record per CDR3 protein. The sample lists about 980,000 distinct CDR3 sequences, about 29% occurring once. Source: PBMCs, mostly from graft donor cells, taken 360 days after TCRalphabeta/CD19-depleted stem cell transplant. All receptors come from a boy under three years old who had a stem cell transplant for SCID, so the T cells may come from the graft donor. CDR3s include the opening cysteine and the closing phenylalanine or tryptophan. A D gene is named only where the DNA matches it firmly. Where a row states a size, it is once, few, many or the class of an expanded clone; other rows omit it.

clone_size: few
d_call: TRBD1
v_call: TRBV5-1
j_call: TRBJ2-7
cdr3_aa: CASSPDRGGDEQYF
cdr3_nt: TGCGCCAGCAGCCCTGACAGGGGAGGCGACGAGCAGTACTTC

clone_size: few
d_call: -
v_call: TRBV5-5
j_call: TRBJ2-3
cdr3_aa: CASSPDPNADTQYF
cdr3_nt: TGTGCCAGCAGCCCGGACCCGAATGCAGATACGCAGTATTTT

clone_size: few
d_call: TRBD2
v_call: TRBV2
j_call: TRBJ2-5
cdr3_aa: CASSVAAGGYQTQYF
cdr3_nt: TGTGCCAGCAGTGTGGCGGCGGGGGGATATCAGACCCAGTACTTC

clone_size: -
d_call: TRBD1
v_call: TRBV20-1
j_call: TRBJ1-2
cdr3_aa: CSARDQGASGGYTF
cdr3_nt: TGCAGTGCTAGAGACCAGGGGGCCTCGGGTGGCTACACCTTC

clone_size: -
d_call: -
v_call: TRBV4-3
j_call: TRBJ1-2
cdr3_aa: CASSQGRGSLNYGYTF
cdr3_nt: TGCGCCAGCAGCCAAGGCCGGGGCTCCCTAAACTATGGCTACACCTTC

clone_size: -
d_call: -
v_call: TRBV5-1
j_call: TRBJ1-6
cdr3_aa: CASSRDLNSPLHF
cdr3_nt: TGCGCCAGCAGCCGGGACCTTAATTCACCCCTCCACTTT

clone_size: -
d_call: -
v_call: TRBV12-3/TRBV12-4
j_call: TRBJ1-2
cdr3_aa: CASSPEGISGYTF
cdr3_nt: TGTGCCAGCAGCCCTGAGGGTATAAGTGGCTACACCTTC

clone_size: once
d_call: -
v_call: TRBV6-1
j_call: TRBJ1-5
cdr3_aa: CASSGCRGNQPQHF
cdr3_nt: TGTGCCAGCAGTGGGTGCCGTGGCAATCAGCCCCAGCATTTT

clone_size: once
d_call: -
v_call: TRBV20-1
j_call: TRBJ2-3
cdr3_aa: CSARGTYGGPITDTQYF
cdr3_nt: TGCAGTGCTAGGGGTACCTACGGGGGGCCGATCACAGATACGCAGTATTTT

clone_size: -
d_call: -
v_call: TRBV15
j_call: TRBJ2-5
cdr3_aa: CATSRVRGWGETQYF
cdr3_nt: TGTGCCACCAGCAGAGTCCGGGGATGGGGGGAGACCCAGTACTTC

clone_size: -
d_call: -
v_call: TRBV28
j_call: TRBJ1-3
cdr3_aa: CASSSLGRVGNTIYF
cdr3_nt: TGTGCCAGCAGTTCCCTTGGGCGGGTTGGGAACACCATATATTTT

clone_size: -
d_call: TRBD1
v_call: TRBV5-5
j_call: TRBJ2-7
cdr3_aa: CASSNPGQQVHEQYF
cdr3_nt: TGTGCCAGCAGTAATCCGGGACAGCAGGTCCACGAGCAGTACTTC

clone_size: -
d_call: TRBD1
v_call: TRBV5-4
j_call: TRBJ2-7
cdr3_aa: CASSLGGQRGAYEQYF
cdr3_nt: TGTGCCAGCAGCTTGGGGGGACAGAGGGGAGCCTACGAGCAGTACTTC

clone_size: -
d_call: -
v_call: TRBV6-5
j_call: TRBJ1-5
cdr3_aa: CASTPRAGDQPQHF
cdr3_nt: TGTGCCAGCACTCCTAGGGCCGGGGATCAGCCCCAGCATTTT

clone_size: -
d_call: TRBD2
v_call: TRBV4-3
j_call: TRBJ2-1
cdr3_aa: CASSQETSGGYNEQFF
cdr3_nt: TGCGCCAGCAGCCAGGAAACTAGCGGGGGCTACAATGAGCAGTTCTTC

clone_size: few
d_call: TRBD2
v_call: TRBV20-1
j_call: TRBJ2-5
cdr3_aa: CSAFPGLGETQYF
cdr3_nt: TGCAGTGCATTTCCGGGACTAGGGGAGACCCAGTACTTC

clone_size: -
d_call: TRBD1
v_call: TRBV12-3/TRBV12-4
j_call: TRBJ1-6
cdr3_aa: CASSFATGTGYSPLHF
cdr3_nt: TGTGCCAGCAGTTTCGCCACCGGGACAGGGTATTCACCCCTCCACTTT

clone_size: -
d_call: -
v_call: TRBV6-5
j_call: TRBJ2-7
cdr3_aa: CASSFLGATGRYEQYF
cdr3_nt: TGTGCCAGCAGTTTCCTCGGCGCAACAGGGCGCTACGAGCAGTACTTC

clone_size: -
d_call: -
v_call: TRBV7-9
j_call: TRBJ1-2
cdr3_aa: CASSFTGTSYGYTF
cdr3_nt: TGTGCCAGCAGCTTCACCGGGACAAGCTATGGCTACACCTTC

clone_size: -
d_call: -
v_call: TRBV7-2
j_call: TRBJ1-2
cdr3_aa: CASRLGGKSNYGYTF
cdr3_nt: TGTGCCAGCAGGCTAGGGGGGAAATCTAACTATGGCTACACCTTC

clone_size: -
d_call: -
v_call: TRBV5-1
j_call: TRBJ2-1
cdr3_aa: CASTWAWAGTNEQFF
cdr3_nt: TGCGCCAGCACCTGGGCATGGGCAGGGACCAATGAGCAGTTCTTC

clone_size: -
d_call: TRBD1
v_call: TRBV20-1
j_call: TRBJ1-4
cdr3_aa: CSARVTGAYNEKLFF
cdr3_nt: TGCAGTGCTAGAGTGACAGGGGCCTACAATGAAAAACTGTTTTTT

clone_size: few
d_call: TRBD1
v_call: TRBV20-1
j_call: TRBJ1-2
cdr3_aa: CSATDGTGRANYGYTF
cdr3_nt: TGCAGTGCTACCGACGGGACAGGGAGGGCCAACTATGGCTACACCTTC

clone_size: -
d_call: TRBD1
v_call: TRBV5-1
j_call: TRBJ2-3
cdr3_aa: CASSLAAGGYTYTQYF
cdr3_nt: TGCGCCAGCAGCTTGGCGGCAGGGGGCTACACATATACGCAGTATTTT

clone_size: many
d_call: -
v_call: TRBV7-8
j_call: TRBJ2-5
cdr3_aa: CASSQYRETQYF
cdr3_nt: TGTGCCAGCAGCCAGTACCGAGAGACCCAGTACTTC

clone_size: few
d_call: TRBD1
v_call: TRBV29-1
j_call: TRBJ2-2
cdr3_aa: CSAGQFPGELFF
cdr3_nt: TGCAGCGCGGGACAGTTTCCCGGGGAGCTGTTTTTT

clone_size: -
d_call: TRBD2
v_call: TRBV15
j_call: TRBJ2-2
cdr3_aa: CATSRGEAGGPGGELFF
cdr3_nt: TGTGCCACCAGCAGGGGCGAAGCGGGGGGGCCAGGCGGGGAGCTGTTTTTT

clone_size: -
d_call: -
v_call: TRBV5-1
j_call: TRBJ2-3
cdr3_aa: CASSPKPPDTQYF
cdr3_nt: TGCGCCAGCAGCCCCAAGCCTCCAGATACGCAGTATTTT

clone_size: few
d_call: -
v_call: TRBV6-2/TRBV6-3
j_call: TRBJ2-1
cdr3_aa: CASSYSKGLALAYNEQFF
cdr3_nt: TGTGCCAGCAGTTACTCGAAGGGGCTAGCGCTAGCCTACAATGAGCAGTTCTTC

clone_size: -
d_call: TRBD2
v_call: TRBV12-3/TRBV12-4
j_call: TRBJ2-3
cdr3_aa: CASSLASGGPRTDTQYF
cdr3_nt: TGTGCCAGCAGTTTAGCTAGCGGGGGGCCTCGCACAGATACGCAGTATTTT

clone_size: -
d_call: -
v_call: TRBV6-2/TRBV6-3
j_call: TRBJ2-1
cdr3_aa: CASSYVSLDNEQFF
cdr3_nt: TGTGCCAGCAGTTACGTTAGCCTCGACAATGAGCAGTTCTTC

clone_size: few
d_call: -
v_call: TRBV4-2
j_call: TRBJ2-3
cdr3_aa: CASSQDQPTDTQYF
cdr3_nt: TGTGCCAGCAGCCAAGACCAACCAACGGATACGCAGTATTTT

clone_size: -
d_call: TRBD2
v_call: TRBV20-1
j_call: TRBJ2-3
cdr3_aa: CSARLLAGFTDTQYF
cdr3_nt: TGCAGTGCTAGACTACTAGCGGGGTTCACAGATACGCAGTATTTT

clone_size: -
d_call: TRBD2
v_call: TRBV4-2
j_call: TRBJ2-5
cdr3_aa: CASSQASSGSQETQYF
cdr3_nt: TGTGCCAGCAGCCAAGCCTCTAGCGGGAGTCAAGAGACCCAGTACTTC

clone_size: -
d_call: -
v_call: TRBV5-5
j_call: TRBJ1-4
cdr3_aa: CASSATVMDEKLFF
cdr3_nt: TGTGCCAGCAGCGCGACAGTTATGGATGAAAAACTGTTTTTT